The source of this TCR beta chain is a study of blood T cell repertoires in COVID-19 (dated by TCRdb to between 2020 and 2021). About the full investigation: Samples from collaborators originated in the United States, Italy and Spain and spanned both the acute and convalescent phases of COVID-19. Where available, HLA class I and class II types were taken from metadata supplied by the sample provider and were not determined by assay-based typing. Samples came from the ongoing ImmuneRACE study (first 160 participants) plus 1,254 subjects from 6 global collaborators. Deeply sampled blood TCRbeta repertoires from subjects exposed to, actively infected with, or recovered from COVID-19 were included in the dataset. The material from the prospective study consisted of cDNA or gDNA derived from T cells, B-cell-depleted T cells, or PBMCs. The repertoires were released in a freely available public database meant as a resource for research on the immune response to SARS-CoV-2. Nearly every sample came with metadata listing a de-identified subject ID, COVID-19 status, age in years and sex.

The immunoSEQ Assay, a bias-controlled multiplex PCR, was used to amplify TCRbeta CDR3 regions from genomic DNA. The paper's data handling went like this. The number of nucleated cells in each sample was estimated from the amplification of reference gene primers within the assay. Sequence reads were collapsed and filtered to measure the absolute abundance of every unique TCRbeta CDR3 rearrangement. For each sample, productive Simpson clonality was calculated as the square root of Simpson's diversity index over productive rearrangements. TCRdb mirrors the immuneACCESS table, restricted to in-frame sequences. Some clones are absent from its copies; in checked studies, under half trace to an unresolved V gene, and the reason for the others is unknown. V and J calls and clone size are given by that table; D and trimming were obtained from the DNA. The sample contains approximately 200,000 clones, about 85% of them found a single time. The top ten hold 1.1% of the sample.

The full study reports these points: How much clinical and demographic metadata was included differed by source and by participant, and the metadata was provided uncurated.

Concerning this clone itself: No cognate antigen has been identified for it. Base-call qualities are not available, and no considerably larger clone is one nucleotide away.

CDR1 LNHDA and CDR2 SQIVND were looked up in the germline V gene (reference sequence). The CDR3 holds 16 amino acids from the cysteine to the phenylalanine. Only CDR3 DNA remains: 48 bases, in frame from the first base. Germline trimming amounts to 6 bases on V and 3 bases on J, with 10 as the count of junction bases outside the gene matches. Each collaborating institution followed its own protocols to collect whole blood in K2EDTA tubes. For TCRbeta analysis, collaborators shipped samples as frozen whole blood, isolated PBMCs, or DNA extracted from either of those sample types. The sequence links TRBV19 to TRBJ2-2; TRBD1 aligns with 7 central bases. Sequencing input: peripheral blood. This TCR was recovered from a man in his thirties or forties with acute or convalescent COVID-19. The nucleotide sequence is given as TGTGCCAGTAGCGTTGACAGGGTATCGGACACCGGGGAGCTGTTTTTT. Translated, it gives CASSVDRVSDTGELFF.